Below, 32 T cell receptor beta chains from the same sample are listed, as sequenced in a study of beta chain features in type 1 diabetes. Of the isolated RNA, all was reverse transcribed, and so the sequenced material was expressed TCRB transcripts. Sequenced by immunoSEQ multiplex PCR; TCRdb stores in-frame clones only, minus some. In the table there are some 150,000 clones, 9.5% to 10% of which are singletons. The specimen was central memory CD4+ T cells from blood. The source of these receptors is a woman aged 40 to 50 in good health.

CDR3: CASSLTSVGLTDTQYF. DNA of the CDR3: TGTGCCAGCAGCCTGACTAGCGTTGGGCTCACAGATACGCAGTATTTT. The chain uses TRBV7-2 and TRBJ2-3, with 8 bases aligning to TRBD2. The CDR3 sequence is 16 residues long. The trim removed 5 bases at V and 2 bases at J, leaving 9 bases unmatched. The germline V gene has CDR1 SGHTA and CDR2 FQGNSA.

The V call is TRBV2, the J call TRBJ2-2; D call uncertain. Germline V gene sequence: CDR1 SNHLY, CDR2 FYNNEI. This CDR3 has 15 amino acids. V dropped 4 bases and J dropped 0 bases, with 9 bases sitting between them. The CDR3: CASSVAGSNTGELFF. In DNA, the CDR3 is TGTGCCAGCAGTGTGGCAGGCTCGAACACCGGGGAGCTGTTTTTT.

This clone was seen only a few times. V is TRBV19 and J is TRBJ1-5; D not resolved. Germline-derived CDR1 and CDR2 are LNHDA and SQIVND (reference sequence). This CDR3 comprises 13 residues. V was cut by 9 bases and J by 6 bases, with 15 bases left in between. CDR3 sequence reads: CASSDSRGQPQHF. For the CDR3, the DNA is TGTGCCAGCAGCGACTCGAGAGGTCAGCCCCAGCATTTT. Together with reference TRBV19 and TRBJ1-5, the CDR3 gives the full variable domain: DGGITQSPKYLFRKEGQNVTLSCEQNLNHDAMYWYRQDPGQGLRLIYYSQIVNDFQKGDIAEGYSVSREKKESFPLTVTSAQKNPTAFYLCASSDSRGQPQHFGDGTRLSIL.

The V and J genes are TRBV9 and TRBJ2-3, with 10 bases lining up with TRBD2. V shed 4 bases, J shed 5 bases, and the junction held 10 bases outside the gene matches. Germline V gives CDR1 SGDLS, CDR2 YYNGEE. The CDR3 consists of 16 residues. The CDR3 DNA follows: TGTGCCAGCAGCAATCTTCAAGCGGGGGGGAGAGATACGCAGTATTTT. Its protein is CASSNLQAGGRDTQYF.

The CDR3 spells CASSSSTGGGYGYTF. CDR3 nucleotides: TGCGCCAGCAGCTCTTCGACAGGGGGCGGCTATGGCTACACCTTC. This chain joins TRBV5-1 and TRBJ1-2, with 10 bases lining up with TRBD1. The V and J ends lost 3 bases and 4 bases, in that order; junction bases with no gene match: 6. The germline V gene encodes CDR1 SGHRS and CDR2 YFSETQ. The CDR3 has 15 amino acids.

The CDR3 DNA reads TGTGCCAGCAGCGCCTACATTGGAGACTATGGCTACACCTTC. Protein: CASSAYIGDYGYTF. The rearrangement links TRBV21-1 to TRBJ1-2. TRBV21-1 is deemed a pseudogene. There are 14 residues in the CDR3.

This clone was counted only a few times. This chain joins TRBV18 and TRBJ1-5; D is ambiguous. Germline V gives CDR1 KGHSH, CDR2 LQKENI. CDR3 length equals 15 residues. The V end was cut by 2 bases, the J end by 0 bases, with 8 bases between. In DNA form, the CDR3 reads TGTGCCAGCTCACCAGCTTCCTATAGCAATCAGCCCCAGCATTTT. It specifies CASSPASYSNQPQHF.

This clone was seen a handful of times. The V gene is TRBV7-2, the J gene TRBJ1-2; 8 bases are shared with TRBD1. Germline CDR1 and CDR2: SGHTA and FQGNSA. The CDR3 runs 14 residues. V trimming: 5 bases; J trimming: 4 bases; junction bases outside the gene matches: 6. This CDR3 reads CASSVDRGSYGYTF. For the CDR3, the DNA is TGTGCCAGCAGCGTTGACAGGGGTAGCTATGGCTACACCTTC. Complete variable domain (other parts from reference TRBV7-2 and TRBJ1-2): GAGVSQSPSNKVTEKGKDVELRCDPISGHTALYWYRQSLGQGLEFLIYFQGNSAPDKSGLPSDRFSAERTGGSVSTLTIQRTQQEDSAVYLCASSVDRGSYGYTFGSGTRLTVV.

The rearrangement uses TRBV19 and TRBJ2-1, with 8 bases that match TRBD2. V trimming: 10 bases; J trimming: 4 bases; junction bases outside the gene matches: 6. The CDR3 extends over 13 amino acids. Germline lookup yields CDR1 LNHDA and CDR2 SQIVND (reference sequence). This CDR3 is CAITGGRYNEQFF. The CDR3 bases are TGTGCCATAACGGGGGGGCGGTACAATGAGCAGTTCTTC. The full variable domain, completed using reference TRBV19 and TRBJ2-1, is DGGITQSPKYLFRKEGQNVTLSCEQNLNHDAMYWYRQDPGQGLRLIYYSQIVNDFQKGDIAEGYSVSREKKESFPLTVTSAQKNPTAFYLCAITGGRYNEQFFGPGTRLTVL.

The V gene is TRBV5-1, the J gene TRBJ2-3; TRBD1 matches at 7 bases. CDR3 size: 15 residues. Trimming cost V 4 bases and J 3 bases; bases outside gene matches: 8. Germline CDR1 is SGHRS and CDR2 is YFSETQ. The CDR3 DNA is TGCGCCAGCAGCCTTTTAGGACAGGTAACAGATACGCAGTATTTT. Translated: CASSLLGQVTDTQYF.

The rearrangement links TRBV5-4 to TRBJ2-1; 9 bases are shared with TRBD2. In germline, CDR1 is SGHNT, CDR2 YYREEE (reference sequence). V shed 0 bases, J shed 6 bases, and the junction held 4 bases outside the gene matches. This CDR3 contains 15 residues. The CDR3 reads CASSLAGTSTNEQFF. The DNA for the CDR3 is TGTGCCAGCAGCTTGGCCGGGACTAGCACCAATGAGCAGTTCTTC.

The chain couples TRBV10-3 to TRBJ2-3; TRBD2 agrees at 15 bases. This CDR3 is built from 16 residues. The germline V gene has CDR1 ENHRY and CDR2 SYGVKD. The ends lost 6 bases at V and 1 base at J; junction bases unmatched: 2. CDR3 region: CAIRRTSGGGTDTQYF. The CDR3 nucleotides are TGTGCCATCAGAAGGACTAGCGGGGGGGGCACAGATACGCAGTATTTT.

The chain joins TRBV7-2 to TRBJ2-6; D gene unclear. Germline V gene lookup returns CDR1 SGHTA and CDR2 FQGNSA. This CDR3 comprises 18 residues. Trimming took off 4 bases at V and 2 bases at J, with 18 bases between the two ends. The CDR3 spells CASSSKTLSRAGANVLTF. CDR3 nucleotide sequence: TGTGCCAGCAGCTCAAAGACCTTGTCCCGGGCTGGGGCCAACGTCCTGACTTTC.

This clone was seen ten or more times. The V gene is TRBV21-1, the J gene TRBJ1-6. TRBV21-1 is shown as a pseudogene. This CDR3 has 16 residues. CDR3 nucleotide sequence: TGTGCCAGCAGCCCCCCCCTTGGGAGAGCCGATTCACCCCTCCACTTT. Residues: CASSPPLGRADSPLHF.

This clone was found a few times. The rearrangement joins TRBV4-1 to TRBJ1-2; D is ambiguous. V lost 0 bases, J lost 4 bases, and 15 bases lay in between. This CDR3 has 16 amino acids. Germline values: CDR1 MGHRA, CDR2 YSYEKL. The CDR3 nucleotides are TGCGCCAGCAGCCAAGAGCGGGCACAGACCCCCTATGGCTACACCTTC. This sequence encodes CASSQERAQTPYGYTF.

In this sample, this clone turned up a few times. This chain connects TRBV19 to TRBJ2-7; tentatively, D is TRBD1 (6 bases). The CDR3 length is 13 residues. CDR1 and CDR2 from the germline V gene are LNHDA and SQIVND (reference sequence). The V end was cut by 6 bases, the J end by 2 bases, with 11 bases between. CDR3 sequence: CASRLQGTYEQYF. CDR3 coding DNA: TGTGCCAGTAGGCTCCAGGGGACCTACGAGCAGTACTTC.

The chain employs TRBV27 and TRBJ1-5; 8 nucleotides agree with TRBD1. V lost 4 bases, J lost 0 bases, and 5 bases stayed unmatched. CDR1 MNHEY and CDR2 SMNVEV come from the germline V gene (reference sequence). This CDR3 region has 16 residues. As DNA, the CDR3 is TGTGCCAGCAGTTCCCGACAGGGGAGTAGCAATCAGCCCCAGCATTTT. This encodes CASSSRQGSSNQPQHF.

The count of this clone is one. V gene TRBV6-6 combines with J gene TRBJ1-2; no firm D call. This CDR3 comprises 15 residues. The germline V gene has CDR1 MNHNY and CDR2 SVGAGI (reference sequence). V was pared by 2 bases and J by 0 bases, with 10 bases between. This chain's CDR3 is CASSYIGVANYGYTF. The DNA of the CDR3 is TGTGCCAGCAGTTACATCGGGGTCGCTAACTATGGCTACACCTTC.

This clone was picked up a small number of times. The chain joins TRBV25-1 to TRBJ1-3; 8 nucleotides align to TRBD1. Germline CDR1 and CDR2: MGHDK and SYGVNS. CDR3 size: 14 residues. The V and J ends lost 4 bases and 5 bases, in that order; junction bases with no gene match: 4. CDR3 protein: CASSVGQGRNTIYF. The CDR3 coding sequence is TGTGCCAGCAGTGTCGGACAGGGAAGAAACACCATATATTTT.

The chain's CDR3 is CASSLKGGGADTQYF. As DNA, the CDR3 is TGTGCCAGCAGCTTGAAAGGGGGCGGCGCAGATACGCAGTATTTT. The chain has TRBV5-6 and TRBJ2-3, with TRBD1 matching 7 bases. With 1 base clipped from V and 4 bases from J, the junction kept 6 bases outside the gene matches. The length of the CDR3 is 15 residues. Germline loops: CDR1 SGHDT, CDR2 YYEEEE.

This clone was seen only a few times. V usage is TRBV14 and J usage is TRBJ2-7; a possible D gene is TRBD2 (6 bases). The CDR3 is made up of 15 amino acids. The V gene's germline CDR1 is SGHDN and CDR2 FVKESK. V gave up 1 base and J gave up 0 bases, with 10 bases separating them. The CDR3 nucleotides are TGTGCCAGCAGCCAAGGTAGCGGCCCCTCCTACGAGCAGTACTTC. The encoded protein is CASSQGSGPSYEQYF.

This clone came up a few times. V and J are TRBV2 and TRBJ2-1, with 9 bases identical to TRBD2. V trimming: 8 bases; J trimming: 15 bases; junction bases outside the gene matches: 5. The germline gives CDR1 SNHLY, CDR2 FYNNEI. CDR3 length: 10 residues. Written as DNA, the CDR3 is TGTGCCAGCTCGGGACTAGCTCCGTTCTTC. Its protein product is CASSGLAPFF.

In its sample, this clone was seen a few times. The chain links TRBV5-1 to TRBJ2-2; D gene unclear. The CDR3 loop spans 15 amino acids. Germline V gene lookup returns CDR1 SGHRS and CDR2 YFSETQ. V lost 4 bases and J 0 bases, leaving 10 bases between the germline ends. The DNA for the CDR3 is TGCGCCAGCAGCCAAACACCATCGAACACCGGGGAGCTGTTTTTT. It codes for CASSQTPSNTGELFF.

Ten or more counts support this clone. The chain couples TRBV18 to TRBJ1-6; the match to TRBD1 covers 7 bases. The V and J ends lost 3 bases and 14 bases, in that order; junction bases with no gene match: 16. Looked up from germline, CDR1 is KGHSH and CDR2 is LQKENI. The CDR3 sequence is 16 residues long. The CDR3 DNA reads as TGTGCCAGCTCACCGGGGGACAGAGGAGGGGTTGGGGCCCTCCACTTT. It specifies CASSPGDRGGVGALHF.

The chain employs TRBV6-6 and TRBJ2-7; TRBD1 aligns across 10 bases. The CDR3 contains 14 residues. V trimming: 6 bases; J trimming: 5 bases; junction bases outside the gene matches: 7. The V gene's germline CDR1 is MNHNY and CDR2 SVGAGI (reference sequence). CDR3 DNA: TGTGCCAGCAGCCGGGGACAGGGGACGAACGAGCAGTACTTC. Its translation: CASSRGQGTNEQYF.

The chain joins TRBV6-5 to TRBJ2-3, with 12 positions matching TRBD2. The length of the CDR3 is 12 residues. With 4 bases clipped from V and 12 bases from J, the junction kept 2 bases outside the gene matches. Germline V gene data show CDR1 as MNHEY and CDR2 as SVGAGI. The CDR3: CASSSGLAGQYF. CDR3 DNA sequence: TGTGCCAGCAGTTCTGGACTAGCGGGACAGTATTTT.

The V call is TRBV6-6, the J call TRBJ1-1; D uncertain. The V and J ends lost 2 bases and 6 bases respectively, with 13 bases between them. Germline V gene lookup returns CDR1 MNHNY and CDR2 SVGAGI (reference sequence). The CDR3 spans 14 residues. The CDR3 is CASSYGTRQPEAFF. The CDR3 DNA reads TGTGCCAGCAGTTACGGTACGAGACAACCTGAAGCTTTCTTT.

In this sample, this clone turned up a few times. The chain links TRBV13 to TRBJ2-2; 9 nucleotides agree with TRBD1. V was clipped by 5 bases and J by 3 bases; unmatched bases: 4. In germline, CDR1 is PRHDT, CDR2 FYEKMQ (reference sequence). This CDR3 has 15 amino acids. The CDR3 region is CASSARQGDTGELFF. DNA of the CDR3: TGTGCCAGCAGCGCCCGACAGGGGGACACCGGGGAGCTGTTTTTT. The full variable domain, in which reference TRBV13 and TRBJ2-2 provide the parts outside the CDR3, is AAGVIQSPRHLIKEKRETATLKCYPIPRHDTVYWYQQGPGQDPQFLISFYEKMQSDKGSIPDRFSAQQFSDYHSELNMSSLELGDSALYFCASSARQGDTGELFFGEGSRLTVL.

Turning to this clone: This specimen includes other DNA sequences encoding the same CDR3. The CDR3 sequence: CASSFRLAGGQETQYF. In DNA, the CDR3 is TGTGCCAGCAGCTTTAGACTAGCGGGGGGGCAAGAGACCCAGTACTTC. The chain is built from TRBV5-4 and TRBJ2-5; 14 nucleotides agree with TRBD2. V dropped 2 bases and J dropped 2; count of bases not matched to a gene: 2. Germline values: CDR1 SGHNT, CDR2 YYREEE (reference sequence). This CDR3 is built from 16 residues.

This clone was counted ten times or more. The chain has TRBV5-4 and TRBJ1-2, with TRBD1 matching over 7 bases. The germline gives CDR1 SGHNT, CDR2 YYREEE (reference sequence). The CDR3 length is 14 residues. The V segment lost 6 bases and the J segment 5 bases; nucleotides outside the gene matches: 10. The CDR3 loop reads CASTRPEGAYGYTF. In DNA, the CDR3 is TGTGCCAGCACCCGACCCGAGGGGGCGTATGGCTACACCTTC.

This clone was seen a handful of times. This chain joins TRBV29-1 and TRBJ1-1; weak D call: TRBD1 (5 bases). V gave up 7 bases and J gave up 0 bases, with 12 bases separating them. CDR3 size: 13 residues. From germline, CDR1 is SQVTM and CDR2 ANQGSEA. The CDR3 region is CSASGILNTEAFF. The CDR3 DNA reads as TGCAGCGCCTCAGGGATCCTGAACACTGAAGCTTTCTTT.

This clone has a count of ten or more. V usage is TRBV27 and J usage is TRBJ2-1; TRBD2 matches 9 bases. CDR3 length equals 14 residues. Germline V lookup: CDR1 MNHEY, CDR2 SMNVEV (reference sequence). V gave up 6 bases and J gave up 5 bases; unmatched junction bases: 5. CDR3 coding DNA: TGTGCCAGCAGCCAGCGGGGGGATGACAATGAGCAGTTCTTC. This translates into CASSQRGDDNEQFF.